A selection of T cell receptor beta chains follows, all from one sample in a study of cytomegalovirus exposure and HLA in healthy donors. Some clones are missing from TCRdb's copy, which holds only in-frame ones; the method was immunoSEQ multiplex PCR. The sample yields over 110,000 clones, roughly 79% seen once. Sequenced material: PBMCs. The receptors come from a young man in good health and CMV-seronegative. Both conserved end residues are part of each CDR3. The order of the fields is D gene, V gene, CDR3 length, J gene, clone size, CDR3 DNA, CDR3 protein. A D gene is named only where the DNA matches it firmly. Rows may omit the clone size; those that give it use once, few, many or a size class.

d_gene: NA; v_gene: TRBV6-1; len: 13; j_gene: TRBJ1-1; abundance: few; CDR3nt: TGTGCCAGCAGCCAGAGGGAGAACACTGAAGCTTTCTTT; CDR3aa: CASSQRENTEAFF
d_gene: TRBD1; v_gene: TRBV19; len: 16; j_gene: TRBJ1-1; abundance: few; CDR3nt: TGTGCCAGTAGTATCACAGGGGATGCCTGGAACACTGAAGCTTTCTTT; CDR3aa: CASSITGDAWNTEAFF
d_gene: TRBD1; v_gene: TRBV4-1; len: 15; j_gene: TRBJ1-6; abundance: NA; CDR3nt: TGCGCCAGCAGCCAAGGGACAGGGAACAATTCACCCCTCCACTTT; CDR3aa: CASSQGTGNNSPLHF
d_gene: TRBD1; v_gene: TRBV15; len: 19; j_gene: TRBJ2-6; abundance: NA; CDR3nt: TGTGCCACCAGCAGAGTATTTCGGACAGGGGGCCGTGGGGCCAACGTCCTGACTTTC; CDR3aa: CATSRVFRTGGRGANVLTF
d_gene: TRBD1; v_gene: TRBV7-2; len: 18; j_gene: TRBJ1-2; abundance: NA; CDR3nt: TGTGCCAGCAGCTGGGTATGGCAGGGGGCGAAAGGCCGAAATGGCTACACCTTC; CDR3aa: CASSWVWQGAKGRNGYTF
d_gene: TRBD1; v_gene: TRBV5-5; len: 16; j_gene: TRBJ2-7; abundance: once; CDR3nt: TGTGCCAGCAGCTCAACCGGGACAGGGTTGGCCTACGAGCAGTACTTC; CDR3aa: CASSSTGTGLAYEQYF
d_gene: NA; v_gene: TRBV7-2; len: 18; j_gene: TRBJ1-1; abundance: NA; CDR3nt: TGTGCCAGCAGCCTCCTCCAGGCCGGGGGGCCAGTGAACACTGAAGCTTTCTTT; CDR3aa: CASSLLQAGGPVNTEAFF
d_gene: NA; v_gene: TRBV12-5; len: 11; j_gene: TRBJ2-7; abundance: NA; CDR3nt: TGTGCTAGTGCTTTCAGCTACGAGCAGTACTTC; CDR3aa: CASAFSYEQYF
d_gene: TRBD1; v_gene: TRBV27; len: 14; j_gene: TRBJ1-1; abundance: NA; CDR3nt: TGTGCCAGCAGTTTTATGTCAGGGGGCACTGAAGCTTTCTTT; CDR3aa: CASSFMSGGTEAFF
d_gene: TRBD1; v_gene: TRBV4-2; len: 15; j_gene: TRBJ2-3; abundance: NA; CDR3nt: TGTGCCAGCAGCCCCAGGGGGCCCGCTTCTAATACGCAGTATTTT; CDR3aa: CASSPRGPASNTQYF
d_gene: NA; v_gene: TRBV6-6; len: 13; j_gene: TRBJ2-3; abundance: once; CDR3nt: TGTGCCAGCACCCGCGTTCGCACAGATACGCAGTATTTT; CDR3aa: CASTRVRTDTQYF
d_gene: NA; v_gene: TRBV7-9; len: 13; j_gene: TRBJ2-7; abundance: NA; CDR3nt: TGTGCCAGCAGCTTTTCAGTTACCTACGAGCAGTACTTC; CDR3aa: CASSFSVTYEQYF
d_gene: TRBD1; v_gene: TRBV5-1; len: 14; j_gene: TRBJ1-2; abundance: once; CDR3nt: TGCGCCAGCAGCTTGTCAGGGACAGGGGGAGGCTACACCTTC; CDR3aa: CASSLSGTGGGYTF
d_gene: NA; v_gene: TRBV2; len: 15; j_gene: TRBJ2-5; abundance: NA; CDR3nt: TGTGCCAGCAGTGAGGGTAGGGGCACTCAAGAGACCCAGTACTTC; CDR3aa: CASSEGRGTQETQYF
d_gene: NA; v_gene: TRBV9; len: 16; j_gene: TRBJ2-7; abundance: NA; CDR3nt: TGTGCCAGCAGCCCAAGAGTGGGGACTCCCCCGAACGAGCAGTACTTC; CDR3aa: CASSPRVGTPPNEQYF
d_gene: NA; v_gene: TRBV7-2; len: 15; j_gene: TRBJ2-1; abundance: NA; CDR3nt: TGTGCCAGCAGCTTGGATAGGGGGACCTACAATGAGCAGTTCTTC; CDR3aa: CASSLDRGTYNEQFF
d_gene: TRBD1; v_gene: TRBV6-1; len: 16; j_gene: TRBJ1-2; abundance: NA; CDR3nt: TGTGCCAGCAGTGGCCTACTGGGGGACAGGGCCTTTGGCTACACCTTC; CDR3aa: CASSGLLGDRAFGYTF
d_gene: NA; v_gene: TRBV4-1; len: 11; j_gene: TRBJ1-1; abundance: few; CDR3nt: TGCGCCAACCAAAGACAGCTTGAAGCTTTCTTT; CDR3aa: CANQRQLEAFF
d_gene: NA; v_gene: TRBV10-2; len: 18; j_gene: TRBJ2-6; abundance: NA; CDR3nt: TGCGCCAGCAGTGAGATATGGGAAGGGGCTCCCGGGGCCAACGTCCTGACTTTC; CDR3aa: CASSEIWEGAPGANVLTF
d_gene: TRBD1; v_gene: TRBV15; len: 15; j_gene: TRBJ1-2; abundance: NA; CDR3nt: TGTGCCACCAGCACCAAGACAGGGGATTCTTATGGCTACACCTTC; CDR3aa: CATSTKTGDSYGYTF
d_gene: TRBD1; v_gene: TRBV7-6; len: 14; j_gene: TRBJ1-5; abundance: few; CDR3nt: TGTGCCAGCAGCGTACGGACAGGGTTTCAGCCCCAGCATTTT; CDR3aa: CASSVRTGFQPQHF
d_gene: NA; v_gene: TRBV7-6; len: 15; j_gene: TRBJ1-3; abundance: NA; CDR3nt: TGTGCCAGCAGCCCGCGGGGAGTAGGTGGAAACACCATATATTTT; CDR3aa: CASSPRGVGGNTIYF
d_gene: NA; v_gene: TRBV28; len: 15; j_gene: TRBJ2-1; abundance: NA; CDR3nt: TGTGCCAGCAGTTTTTTTGGGCTGTCCTACAATGAGCAGTTCTTC; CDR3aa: CASSFFGLSYNEQFF
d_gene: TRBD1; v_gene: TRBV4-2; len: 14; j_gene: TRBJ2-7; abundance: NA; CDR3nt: TGTGCCAGCAGCCCCCGGACAGGGGTGTACGAGCAGTACTTC; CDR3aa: CASSPRTGVYEQYF
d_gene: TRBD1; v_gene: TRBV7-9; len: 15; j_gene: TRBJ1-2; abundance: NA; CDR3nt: TGTGCCAGCAGCTTAGAAGGGACAGCTAACTATGGCTACACCTTC; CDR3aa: CASSLEGTANYGYTF
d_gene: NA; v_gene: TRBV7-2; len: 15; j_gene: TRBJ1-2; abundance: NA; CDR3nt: TGTGCCAGCAGTCTCCGGAGGGATAGGAACTATGGCTACACCTTC; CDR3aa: CASSLRRDRNYGYTF
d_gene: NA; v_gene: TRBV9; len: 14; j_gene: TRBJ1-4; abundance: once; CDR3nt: TGTGCCAGCAGCGTACAGGGGACTAATGAAAAACTGTTTTTT; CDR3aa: CASSVQGTNEKLFF
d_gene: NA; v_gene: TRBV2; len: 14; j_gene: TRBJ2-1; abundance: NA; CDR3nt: TGTGCCAGCAGTGAACAGGGCTCCTACAATGAGCAGTTCTTC; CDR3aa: CASSEQGSYNEQFF
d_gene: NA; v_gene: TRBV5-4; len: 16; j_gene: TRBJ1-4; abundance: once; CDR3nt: TGTGCCAGCAGTGGGGCGGGGAACACGCTTAATGAAAAACTGTTTTTT; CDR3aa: CASSGAGNTLNEKLFF
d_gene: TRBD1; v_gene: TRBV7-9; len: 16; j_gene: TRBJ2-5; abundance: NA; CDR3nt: TGTGCCAGCAGCTTAGCAGAGACAGGGGGCCAAGAGACCCAGTACTTC; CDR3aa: CASSLAETGGQETQYF
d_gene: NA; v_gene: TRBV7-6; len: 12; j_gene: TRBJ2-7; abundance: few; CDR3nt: TGTGCCAGCGGAGGCAGGGGCTACGAGCAGTACTTC; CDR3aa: CASGGRGYEQYF
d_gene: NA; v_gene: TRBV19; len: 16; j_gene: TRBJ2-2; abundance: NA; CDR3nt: TGTGCCAGTAGTATAAAAAACAGGGCGGACAGCGGGGAGCTGTTTTTT; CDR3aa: CASSIKNRADSGELFF
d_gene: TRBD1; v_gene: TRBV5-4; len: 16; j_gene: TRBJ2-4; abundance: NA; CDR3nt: TGTGCCAGCAGCTTGCGTCGGGGACAGGGGTTGGACATTCAGTACTTC; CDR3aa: CASSLRRGQGLDIQYF
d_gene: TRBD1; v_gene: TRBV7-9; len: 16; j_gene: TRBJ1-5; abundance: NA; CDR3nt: TGTGCCAGCAGCTCCAACAGGGGATCAAGCAATCAGCCCCAGCATTTT; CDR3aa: CASSSNRGSSNQPQHF
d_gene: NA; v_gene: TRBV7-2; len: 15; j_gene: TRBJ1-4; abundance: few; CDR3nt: TGTGCCAGCAGCTTAATCGGGGCAACTAATGAAAAACTGTTTTTT; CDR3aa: CASSLIGATNEKLFF
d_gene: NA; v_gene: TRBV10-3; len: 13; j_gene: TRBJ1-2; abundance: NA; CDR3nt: TGTGCCATCAGTGACAATCAAATCTATGGCTACACCTTC; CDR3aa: CAISDNQIYGYTF
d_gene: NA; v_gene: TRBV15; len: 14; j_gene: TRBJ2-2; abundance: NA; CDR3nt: TGTGCCACAGAACCGGGAGAGAACACCGGGGAGCTGTTTTTT; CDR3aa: CATEPGENTGELFF
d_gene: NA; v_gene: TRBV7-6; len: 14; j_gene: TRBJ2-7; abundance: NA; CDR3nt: TGTGCCAGCAGCCCCCCCGGGGGATCCTACGAGCAGTACTTC; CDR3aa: CASSPPGGSYEQYF
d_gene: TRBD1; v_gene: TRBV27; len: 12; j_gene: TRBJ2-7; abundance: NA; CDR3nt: TGTGCCAGCAGTGGACAGGGCTACGAGCAGTACTTC; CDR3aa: CASSGQGYEQYF
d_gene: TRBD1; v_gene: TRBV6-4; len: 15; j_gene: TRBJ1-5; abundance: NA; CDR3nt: TGTGCCAGCAGCCCACCGGGACAGTACAATCAGCCCCAGCATTTT; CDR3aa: CASSPPGQYNQPQHF
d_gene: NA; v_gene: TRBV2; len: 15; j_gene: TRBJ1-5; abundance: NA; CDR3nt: TGTGCCAGCAGAATGTGGCAGGCAAGCAATCAGCCCCAGCATTTT; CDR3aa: CASRMWQASNQPQHF